This is a list of T cell receptor beta chains from one sample in a study of blood T cell repertoires in COVID-19. Profiled with immunoSEQ multiplex PCR; TCRdb holds only in-frame clones, not every one. The sample holds 230,000 or so clones; around 84% are singletons and the top ten take around 20%. Sequenced: peripheral blood. The receptors shown here come from a man aged 25 to 40 with active or convalescent COVID-19. Each CDR3 is given with its conserved first and last residue. A D gene is named only where the DNA matches it firmly. A clone size is listed for some rows: how often the clone was seen (once, few, many), or a class if it is expanded.

j_gene: TRBJ1-2; d_gene: -; abundance: -; v_gene: TRBV6-5; CDR3aa: CASNTGGNYGYTF; CDR3nt: TGTGCCAGCAACACGGGGGGCAACTATGGCTACACCTTC
j_gene: TRBJ2-7; d_gene: -; abundance: once; v_gene: TRBV9; CDR3aa: CASSVGRGGEQYF; CDR3nt: TGTGCCAGCAGCGTGGGCAGGGGTGGCGAGCAGTACTTC
j_gene: TRBJ2-2; d_gene: -; abundance: -; v_gene: TRBV28; CDR3aa: CASSTTGIGELFF; CDR3nt: TGTGCCAGCAGTACTACAGGAATCGGGGAGCTGTTTTTT
j_gene: TRBJ2-7; d_gene: -; abundance: -; v_gene: TRBV21-1; CDR3aa: CARVLLLSSYEQYF; CDR3nt: TGTGCCAGGGTTTTGCTTTTGAGCTCCTACGAGCAGTACTTC
j_gene: TRBJ1-1; d_gene: -; abundance: once; v_gene: TRBV28; CDR3aa: CASNTLNTEAFF; CDR3nt: TGTGCCAGCAATACATTGAACACTGAAGCTTTCTTT
j_gene: TRBJ1-5; d_gene: TRBD1; abundance: -; v_gene: TRBV6-5; CDR3aa: CASTGQGNQPQHF; CDR3nt: TGTGCCAGCACCGGACAGGGCAATCAGCCCCAGCATTTT
j_gene: TRBJ2-2; d_gene: TRBD2; abundance: -; v_gene: TRBV5-6; CDR3aa: CASSRAGLNTGELFF; CDR3nt: TGTGCCAGCAGCCGAGCGGGACTTAACACCGGGGAGCTGTTTTTT
j_gene: TRBJ1-2; d_gene: -; abundance: -; v_gene: TRBV7-2; CDR3aa: CASSLGGEYYGYTF; CDR3nt: TGTGCCAGCAGCTTAGGGGGAGAGTACTATGGCTACACCTTC
j_gene: TRBJ2-1; d_gene: -; abundance: -; v_gene: TRBV4-2; CDR3aa: CASSQGWGDEQFF; CDR3nt: TGTGCCAGCAGCCAAGGTTGGGGAGATGAGCAGTTCTTC
j_gene: TRBJ2-3; d_gene: -; abundance: -; v_gene: TRBV6-5; CDR3aa: CASSYGHTDTQYF; CDR3nt: TGTGCCAGCAGTTATGGCCATACAGATACGCAGTATTTT
j_gene: TRBJ1-5; d_gene: TRBD1; abundance: -; v_gene: TRBV28; CDR3aa: CASSSQGAENQPQHF; CDR3nt: TGTGCCAGCAGTTCCCAGGGGGCAGAAAATCAGCCCCAGCATTTT
j_gene: TRBJ2-7; d_gene: TRBD1; abundance: few; v_gene: TRBV6-1; CDR3aa: CASSESTGGGNEQYF; CDR3nt: TGTGCCAGCAGTGAGAGCACAGGGGGTGGAAACGAGCAGTACTTC
j_gene: TRBJ2-5; d_gene: -; abundance: -; v_gene: TRBV28; CDR3aa: CASSPRLSKEETQYF; CDR3nt: TGTGCCAGCAGTCCCAGACTATCAAAGGAAGAGACCCAGTACTTC
j_gene: TRBJ2-5; d_gene: TRBD2; abundance: -; v_gene: TRBV28; CDR3aa: CASGPSGSHSLETQYF; CDR3nt: TGTGCCAGCGGGCCCAGCGGGAGTCATTCACTAGAGACCCAGTACTTC
j_gene: TRBJ1-1; d_gene: -; abundance: -; v_gene: TRBV5-1; CDR3aa: CASSITPGTPNTEAFF; CDR3nt: TGCGCCAGCAGCATAACCCCCGGGACACCGAACACTGAAGCTTTCTTT